The 21 T cell receptor beta chains presented below share a single source sample, sequenced in a study of CD4 T cells in relation to SARS-CoV-2 and coronaviruses. These receptors are not linked to any known antigen. Sequencing was performed with immunoSEQ multiplex PCR; in TCRdb, only in-frame clones are kept and a portion is missing. The table lists about 36,000 clones, approximately 80% of them singletons, with over 5% in the top ten. The material sequenced was naive CD4+ T cells from PBMCs, cultured in vitro. Subset reported: naive CD4+ T cells isolated by negative enrichment. The receptors were sampled from an adult with COVID-19.

This chain links TRBV27 with TRBJ1-2; a possible D gene is TRBD1 (6 bases). V lost 5 bases, J lost 7 bases, and 20 bases lay in between. There are 15 residues in the CDR3. CDR1 MNHEY and CDR2 SMNVEV come from the germline V gene (reference sequence). CDR3 in amino acids: CASSASSRGEGGYTF. CDR3 sequence (DNA): TGTGCCAGCAGTGCCTCTAGCAGGGGAGAGGGTGGCTACACCTTC.

The chain recombines TRBV6-2 or TRBV6-3 with TRBJ2-3, with D unresolved. The ends were cut back, 0 bases at V and 2 bases at J, with 9 bases in the middle. Germline lookup yields CDR1 MNHEY and CDR2 SVGEGT. The CDR3 sequence is 15 residues long. CDR3 residues: CASSYSPSDTDTQYF. The CDR3 bases are TGTGCCAGCAGTTACTCCCCATCTGACACAGATACGCAGTATTTT.

V and J are TRBV18 and TRBJ2-5, with D possibly matching TRBD2 (6 bases). Trimming took 3 bases from V and 5 from J, leaving 10 bases between them. Germline V gene data show CDR1 as KGHSH and CDR2 as LQKENI. The CDR3 sequence is 13 residues long. CDR3 loop: CASSPRDFETQYF. The CDR3, as DNA: TGTGCCAGCTCACCCCGGGACTTTGAGACCCAGTACTTC.

V usage is TRBV30 and J usage is TRBJ1-4; D uncertain. There are 11 residues in the CDR3. Germline V gene lookup returns CDR1 GTSNPN and CDR2 SVGIG (reference sequence). The V and J ends lost 5 bases and 8 bases respectively, with 9 bases between them. As DNA, the CDR3 is TGTGCCTGGGAGAGAGGGGAAAAACTGTTTTTT. It encodes CAWERGEKLFF. Variable domain in full (rest from reference TRBV30 and TRBJ1-4): SQTIHQWPATLVQPVGSPLSLECTVEGTSNPNLYWYRQAAGRGLQLLFYSVGIGQISSEVPQNLSASRPQDRQFILSSKKLLLSDSGFYLCAWERGEKLFFGSGTQLSVL.

In its sample, this clone was seen once. The chain employs TRBV6-5 and TRBJ1-2; D remains ambiguous. The CDR3 sequence is 14 residues long. V gave up 1 base and J gave up 7 bases, with 13 bases separating them. Looked up from germline, CDR1 is MNHEY and CDR2 is SVGAGI. The CDR3 protein is CASSYFGSRGGYTF. As DNA, the CDR3 is TGTGCCAGCAGTTACTTTGGCAGTCGAGGTGGCTACACCTTC.

The J gene is TRBJ2-7, the V gene TRBV4-1; D gene uncertain. Per germline, CDR1 MGHRA and CDR2 YSYEKL. CDR3 length: 14 amino acids. V lost 1 base to trimming and J lost 4 bases, with 11 bases between them. The chain's CDR3 is CASSQGVRDYEQYF. The DNA for the CDR3 is TGCGCCAGCAGCCAAGGGGTTCGTGATTACGAGCAGTACTTC.

With respect to this clone: One end of the junction is discordant with germline, which a read error may explain. The rearrangement uses TRBV5-4 and TRBJ2-6; tentatively, D is TRBD1 (5 bases). The CDR3 has 14 amino acids. CDR1 and CDR2 from the germline V gene are SGHNT and YYREEE (reference sequence). The chain's CDR3 is CASTSVLGADVLTF. In nucleotides, the CDR3 is TGTGCCAGCACCTCAGTACTTGGGGCCGACGTCCTGACTTTC.

This chain links TRBV5-1 with TRBJ2-1; D possibly corresponds to TRBD2 (5 bases). Germline CDR1 SGHRS, CDR2 YFSETQ. The germline V and J ends were trimmed by 5 bases and 3 bases, with 21 bases remaining between them. The CDR3 is 17 residues long. The CDR3 bases are TGCGCCAGCAGGGAATACCCCCGGGGTAGAGGCTACAATGAGCAGTTCTTC. Translation: CASREYPRGRGYNEQFF.

V and J are TRBV30 and TRBJ2-5; 11 bases agree with TRBD2. There are 15 residues in the CDR3. From germline, CDR1 is GTSNPN and CDR2 SVGIG (reference sequence). V lost 0 bases to trimming and J lost 6 bases; unmatched junction nucleotides: 6. CDR3 region: CAWSVLSGRAQTQYF. The CDR3 nucleotides read TGTGCCTGGAGTGTACTTAGCGGGAGGGCTCAGACCCAGTACTTC.

For the CDR3, the DNA is TGTGCCAGCAGCCAAGTATTACCTAGCGGTTACGAGCAGTACTTC. It encodes CASSQVLPSGYEQYF. The chain employs TRBV4-2 and TRBJ2-7; TRBD2 agrees at 7 bases. The germline V gene has CDR1 LGHNA and CDR2 YNFKEQ. The CDR3 totals 15 residues. V gave up 1 base and J gave up 4 bases; unmatched junction bases: 7.

The V gene is TRBV5-4, the J gene TRBJ2-3; TRBD2 agrees at 7 bases. With V trimmed by 4 bases and J by 3 bases, 8 bases remained unmatched. The CDR3 extends over 15 amino acids. Germline CDR1 reads SGHNT; CDR2 reads YYREEE (reference sequence). CDR3 sequence reads: CASSLASGFTDTQYF. DNA for the CDR3: TGTGCCAGCAGCCTCGCTAGCGGTTTTACAGATACGCAGTATTTT.

The chain links TRBV28 to TRBJ2-7; TRBD1 is a possible D gene (6 bases). From germline, CDR1 is MDHEN and CDR2 SYDVKM. This CDR3 has 12 amino acids. V was shortened by 6 bases and J by 2 bases, with 8 bases between the two germline ends. The CDR3 nucleotides are TGTGCCAGCAGACAGGGCCCCTACGAGCAGTACTTC. Encoded protein: CASRQGPYEQYF.

This sequence joins TRBV2 and TRBJ2-1; D unclear. This CDR3 spans 12 amino acids. V was clipped by 7 bases and J by 3 bases, with 7 bases between them. Germline CDR1 is SNHLY and CDR2 is FYNNEI. The CDR3 loop is CASTPLYNEQFF. The DNA of the CDR3 is TGTGCCAGCACCCCCCTCTACAATGAGCAGTTCTTC.

Only one count was recorded for this clone. The chain uses TRBV6-5 and TRBJ1-1; D remains ambiguous. Trimming cost V 2 bases and J 1 base, with 8 bases left between them. CDR3 length equals 14 residues. Per the germline V gene, CDR1 is MNHEY and CDR2 is SVGAGI. The CDR3 DNA follows: TGTGCCAGCAGTTACGCCACACCGAACACTGAAGCTTTCTTT. It codes for CASSYATPNTEAFF.

The J gene is TRBJ2-2, the V gene TRBV7-6, with 14 bases that match TRBD2. With 5 bases clipped from V and 4 bases from J, the junction kept 3 bases outside the gene matches. CDR1 is SGHVS, CDR2 FNYEAQ, per germline. The CDR3 extends over 16 amino acids. The CDR3 reads CASSTGLAGVTGELFF. The CDR3 DNA sequence: TGTGCCAGCAGCACGGGACTAGCGGGAGTCACCGGGGAGCTGTTTTTT.

The chain joins TRBV7-9 to TRBJ2-7, with a tentative D call TRBD2 (7 bases). V was trimmed by 0 bases and J by 5 bases, leaving 11 bases between them. The CDR3 is 14 amino acids. The V gene's germline CDR1 is SEHNR and CDR2 FQNEAQ (reference sequence). CDR3 amino acids: CASSLAGGRNEQYF. In DNA, the CDR3 is TGTGCCAGCAGCTTAGCCGGGGGGCGCAACGAGCAGTACTTC.

This sequence joins TRBV28 and TRBJ1-5; D is undetermined. CDR1 and CDR2 from the germline V gene are MDHEN and SYDVKM. Trimming removed 0 bases from V and 6 bases from J, with 18 bases in between. The CDR3 extends over 17 amino acids. The CDR3 nucleotides are TGTGCCAGCAGTTTATGGGGTCTGTCGGGATCGGGTCAGCCCCAGCATTTT. Its translation is CASSLWGLSGSGQPQHF.

The chain carries TRBV18 and TRBJ1-1; D might be TRBD1 (5 bases). The V gene's germline CDR1 is KGHSH and CDR2 LQKENI. V was pared by 3 bases and J by 7 bases, with 12 bases between. The CDR3 runs to 13 residues. Written as DNA, the CDR3 is TGTGCCAGCTCACCCCGACGGGGGAGTGAAGCTTTCTTT. As protein: CASSPRRGSEAFF.

V is TRBV28 and J is TRBJ1-1, with 8 bases that match TRBD1. Trimming took 5 bases from V and 9 from J; bases not matched to a gene: 5. The germline V gene encodes CDR1 MDHEN and CDR2 SYDVKM. The CDR3 runs 12 residues. CDR3 loop: CASSLRDRKAFF. CDR3 sequence (DNA): TGTGCCAGCAGTCTACGGGACAGGAAAGCTTTCTTT.

In its sample, this clone was seen a few times. The chain couples TRBV18 to TRBJ1-2; unclear D gene. Germline V lookup: CDR1 KGHSH, CDR2 LQKENI. This CDR3 region has 14 residues. V lost 0 bases and J 3 bases, leaving 8 bases between the germline ends. CDR3 in DNA: TGTGCCAGCTCACCACCGATCCGGGACTATGGCTACACCTTC. Translated: CASSPPIRDYGYTF. The full variable domain, with the rest looked up from reference TRBV18 and TRBJ1-2, is NAGVMQNPRHLVRRRGQEARLRCSPMKGHSHVYWYRQLPEEGLKFMVYLQKENIIDESGMPKERFSAEFPKEGPSILRIQQVVRGDSAAYFCASSPPIRDYGYTFGSGTRLTVV.

In its sample, this clone was seen once. The chain combines TRBV18 with TRBJ1-6, with D perhaps matching TRBD1 (5 bases). This CDR3 has 16 amino acids. Trimming removed 3 bases at V and 1 base at J, with 10 bases between. From germline, CDR1 is KGHSH and CDR2 LQKENI. The CDR3 DNA sequence: TGTGCCAGCTCACCGTTAGGGGTGTCCTATAATTCACCCCTCCACTTT. It encodes CASSPLGVSYNSPLHF.